This TCR beta chain was captured in a study of OX40 agonist ivuxolimab in advanced cancers. About the study: At 0.01 to 10 mg/kg, ivuxolimab was administered intravenously to patients every 2 weeks. Study results and caveats: The antigen specificity of the peripheral T cells (those that were expanded) was not determined. There were, on average, more expanded clones in CD8+ T cells than in CD4+.

Assay: immunoSEQ multiplex PCR; the TCRdb copy retains only in-frame clones and omits some. The table has tens of thousands of clones, around 80% seen once. Concerning this clone: Its cognate antigen is unknown.

This receptor was taken from an adult with an advanced solid tumor such as melanoma, head and neck, liver or kidney cancer. The input for sequencing was CD4+ or CD8+ T cells sorted from blood, taken in a trial of the OX40 agonist ivuxolimab.

The CDR3 DNA sequence: TGCGCCAGCAGTCATAGCGGTGACAATGAGCAGTTCTTC. Encoded protein: CASSHSGDNEQFF. The chain employs TRBV5-1 and TRBJ2-1; perhaps TRBD2 as D (6 bases). V gave up 5 bases and J gave up 5 bases, with 11 bases separating them. The CDR3 is 13 amino acids. CDR1 and CDR2 (germline): SGHRS, YFSETQ.